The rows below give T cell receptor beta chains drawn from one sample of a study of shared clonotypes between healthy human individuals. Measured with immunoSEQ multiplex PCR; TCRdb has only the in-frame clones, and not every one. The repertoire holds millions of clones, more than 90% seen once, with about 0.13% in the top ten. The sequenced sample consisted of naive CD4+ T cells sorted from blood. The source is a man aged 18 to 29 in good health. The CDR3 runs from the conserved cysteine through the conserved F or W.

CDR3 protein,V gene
CASSWGVSNEQFF,TRBV2
CASSLVWGAGEKLFF,TRBV7-2
CASSTRGTDTQYF,TRBV5-4
CAISDPRTGGPEQYF,TRBV10-3
CASSRDGGPAYEQYF,TRBV5-1
CASSLLLTAGEKLFF,TRBV5-6
CASSSRQGAYYGYTF,TRBV5-6
CASSNRLGPQHF,TRBV19
CASSLGGQAVSYEQYF,TRBV5-1
CASSTSEYNEQFF,TRBV11-3
CASSLERGRNTEAFF,TRBV28
CASIEGGGLPLHF,TRBV2
CASSSTESPGYEQYF,TRBV2
CAIRIGTVDTEAFF,TRBV6-5
CASSVGGGYNEKLFF,TRBV9
CASSLEVGGTEAFF,TRBV5-1
CASRATGGTTDTQYF,TRBV6-5
CASSEGGDSNQPQHF,TRBV2
CASSLHRFETQYF,TRBV5-1
CASSPVFSSYEQYF,TRBV6-1
CASSFRMGRETQYF,TRBV28
CAWRSRGVAGELFF,TRBV30
CAISDGMSNTEAFF,TRBV10-3
CASSEAQETYGYTF,TRBV2
CASSIGINVRGVQYF,TRBV5-1
CASSPTQGTGELFF,TRBV6-5
CASSLGAGRKETQYF,TRBV28
CASSPRTGKETQYF,TRBV11-2
CASSSRLSFAGSEQFF,TRBV11-2
CASSVVQTANYGYTF,TRBV9
CASSPLGQGAGEQFF,TRBV18
CASSASGQSFKEQYF,TRBV9
CASSEEREPLGYTF,TRBV2
CASSLATSEQYF,TRBV28
CASGLVLSGGGPAGELFF,TRBV12-5
CASSLGGGAATDTQYF,TRBV5-4
CASSHPVGSEKLFF,TRBV25-1
CASSNGQGRETQYF,TRBV6-5
CASRIPGAGTEAFF,TRBV6-5
CASSLEGQGREQYF,TRBV5-1
CASSLRLSVNTGELFF,TRBV14
CASSPRGGYDEQFF,TRBV11-2
CAWSVRGSGSYDTQYF,TRBV30
CASSLVPEIYEQYF,TRBV5-1
CATSRDRAGYGYTF,TRBV15